These T cell receptor beta chains were read from a single sample in a study of T cells after yellow fever vaccination. MiXCR, applied by TCRdb to the 5' RACE reads, yields one record per CDR3 protein. The table includes some 320,000 distinct CDR3 sequences, approximately 9% detected once. The material sequenced was PBMCs, taken on the day of the first yellow fever vaccination. The receptors shown here come from a man between 18 and 29 years old who received the YFV17D yellow fever vaccine. The CDR3 runs from the conserved cysteine through the conserved F or W. Each record gives: J gene, clone size, D gene, V gene, CDR3 DNA, CDR3 protein. D genes are given only for firm matches. Clone size appears in some rows only: once, few, many, or a class for an expanded clone.

TRBJ1-5 | - | - | TRBV7-8 | TGTGCCAGCAGCTTAGTTTTAGGGGTTACAATACAGCCCCAGCATTTT | CASSLVLGVTIQPQHF
TRBJ1-4 | few | - | TRBV4-3 | TGCGCCAGCAGCCAAGGCCGGTGGAGGGCTAATGAAAAACTGTTTTTT | CASSQGRWRANEKLFF
TRBJ1-1 | - | - | TRBV10-3 | TGTGCCATTAGTCGTAGGCTGGAACAGAACACTGAAGCTTTCTTT | CAISRRLEQNTEAFF
TRBJ2-1 | few | TRBD1 | TRBV5-1 | TGCGCCAGCAGCCAATTGGGACAGGTGGCCTACAATGAGCAGTTCTTC | CASSQLGQVAYNEQFF
TRBJ2-3 | many | - | TRBV5-5 | TGTGCCAGCAGCTTGGTTGCGACTAGCACAGATACGCAGTATTTT | CASSLVATSTDTQYF
TRBJ1-6 | - | - | TRBV6-1 | TGTGCCATACAGCAGGGGATAATATTTAGATCACCCCTCCACTTT | CAIQQGIIFRSPLHF
TRBJ2-3 | many | - | TRBV4-2 | TGTGCCAGCAGCCAAGCAGATACGCAGTATTTT | CASSQADTQYF
TRBJ1-4 | - | - | TRBV3-1 | TGTGCCAGCAGCCAAGACATACGATCATGGAATGTTTTT | CASSQDIRSWNVF
TRBJ2-3 | few | - | TRBV7-2 | TGTGCCAGCAGCTTTTCATCGGGGAGCACAGATACGCAGTATTTT | CASSFSSGSTDTQYF
TRBJ2-3 | - | - | TRBV5-6 | TGTGCCGGCAGCCCCGGTCGCACAGATACGCAGTATTTT | CAGSPGRTDTQYF
TRBJ1-1 | few | - | TRBV20-1 | TGCAGTGCTAGATCCCGGGGGGGCACTGAAGCTTTCTTT | CSARSRGGTEAFF
TRBJ2-3 | - | - | TRBV7-3 | TGTGCCAGCAGCTTAAACGAGCGGCCAGATACGCAGTATTTT | CASSLNERPDTQYF
TRBJ2-1 | - | - | TRBV19 | TGTGCCAGTAGTATTTGGCGGCCTAACAATGAGCAGTTCTTC | CASSIWRPNNEQFF
TRBJ1-4 | many | - | TRBV7-2 | TGTGCCAGCAGCTTAGTACCGGGAGCAACTAATGAAAAACTGTTTTTT | CASSLVPGATNEKLFF
TRBJ1-2 | - | - | TRBV9 | TGTGCCAGCAGCGCGTCCTCCAGGGAATCAGGCTATGGCTACACCTTC | CASSASSRESGYGYTF
TRBJ1-3 | - | - | TRBV6-5 | TGTGCCAGCAGTTCCGCCCAGGGGGGAAACACCATATATTTT | CASSSAQGGNTIYF
TRBJ1-5 | - | TRBD1 | TRBV12-3/TRBV12-4 | TGTGCCAGCAGTTTCTGGCACTGGGTCGGGACAGGATATCCTAGCAATCAGCCCCAGCATTTT | CASSFWHWVGTGYPSNQPQHF
TRBJ2-5 | few | - | TRBV7-2 | TGTGCCAGCAGCTTTAATAGCGCAGAGACCCAGTACTTC | CASSFNSAETQYF
TRBJ2-5 | few | - | TRBV5-1 | TGCGCCAGCAGCATACAGGGTCGGCAAGAGACCCAGTACTTC | CASSIQGRQETQYF
TRBJ1-4 | few | TRBD1 | TRBV12-3/TRBV12-4 | TGTGCCAGCAGTTTCTCGTTTCGGGGGACAGGGTACGAAAAACTGTTTTTT | CASSFSFRGTGYEKLFF
TRBJ1-1 | - | - | TRBV7-7 | TGTGCTAGCAGCTCGGTTGTTGTACCCACTGAAGCTTTCTTT | CASSSVVVPTEAFF
TRBJ2-7 | - | - | TRBV4-1 | TGCGCCAGCAGCCAAGACATGTATCCCTACGAGCAGTACTTC | CASSQDMYPYEQYF